This T cell receptor (beta chain) appears in the sequencing data of a study of CD8+ T cells in alopecia areata. Looking at the study overall: Administration of oral tofacitinib to treated patients was at 5 to 10 mg twice daily. For treated patients, severity scores reflected the percentage of scalp area affected.

Stated treatment: oral pan-JAK inhibitor, 5-10 mg twice daily. This clone showed up just a few times. Trimming removed 4 bases at V and 1 base at J, with 7 bases between. CDR1 is SGHDN and CDR2 is FVKESK in the germline V gene. The CDR3 has 13 residues. Following extraction, RNA underwent reverse transcription to cDNA, which served as the sequencing template. Only in-frame clones appear in the TCRdb table, and some are missing; sequencing was by immunoSEQ multiplex PCR. The data contain 200,000 or so clones, 43% of them singletons. This chain links TRBV14 with TRBJ2-5; a weak D match, TRBD2 (6 bases). The source was CD4+ T cells sorted from blood, collected around week 37, from a patient treated with tofacitinib. The source of this sequence is a human donor with alopecia areata. The CDR3 DNA is TGTGCCAGCAGCCGGAGGGTCCAAGAGACCCAGTACTTC. It is translated as CASSRRVQETQYF.